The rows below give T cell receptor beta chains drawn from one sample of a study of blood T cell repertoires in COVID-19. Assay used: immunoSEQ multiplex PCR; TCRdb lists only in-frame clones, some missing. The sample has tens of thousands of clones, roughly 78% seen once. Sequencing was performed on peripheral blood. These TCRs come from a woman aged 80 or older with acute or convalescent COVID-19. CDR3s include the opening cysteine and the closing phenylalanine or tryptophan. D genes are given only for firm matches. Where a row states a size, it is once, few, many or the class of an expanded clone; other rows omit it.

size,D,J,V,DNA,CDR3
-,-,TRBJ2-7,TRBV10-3,TGTGCCATCAGTATCGGGAACGAGCAGTACTTC,CAISIGNEQYF
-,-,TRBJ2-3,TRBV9,TGTGCCAGCAGCGCAACAGATACGCAGTATTTT,CASSATDTQYF
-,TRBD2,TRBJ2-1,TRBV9,TGTGCCAGCAGCGCCGGATCTAGCGGCAATGAGCAGTTCTTC,CASSAGSSGNEQFF
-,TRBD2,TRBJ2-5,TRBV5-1,TGCGCCAGCAGCTTAAGAGTAGCGGGGCGGGAGACCCAGTACTTC,CASSLRVAGRETQYF
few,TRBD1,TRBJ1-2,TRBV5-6,TGTGCCAGCAGCTTGGAAGCCAGGGGGTCGGGCTACACCTTC,CASSLEARGSGYTF
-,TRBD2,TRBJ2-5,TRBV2,TGTGCCAGCCTTACTAGCGGCCAAGAGACCCAGTACTTC,CASLTSGQETQYF
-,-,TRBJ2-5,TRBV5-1,TGCGCCAGCAGCGATCCCGCGACAGCCCAAGAGACCCAGTACTTC,CASSDPATAQETQYF
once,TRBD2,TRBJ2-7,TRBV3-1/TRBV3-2,TGTGCCAGCAGCCAAAGACTAGCGGGGCCCTACGAGCAGTACTTC,CASSQRLAGPYEQYF
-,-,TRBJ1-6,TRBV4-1,TGCGCCAGCAGCCAAGCCACAGGCAATTCACCCCTCCACTTT,CASSQATGNSPLHF
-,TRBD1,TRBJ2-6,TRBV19,TGTGCCAGTAGTGACAGGGCGTCTGGGGCCAACGTCCTGACTTTC,CASSDRASGANVLTF
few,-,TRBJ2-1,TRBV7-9,TGTGCCAGCAGCTTAGCAGCCCACAATGAGCAGTTCTTC,CASSLAAHNEQFF
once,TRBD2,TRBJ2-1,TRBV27,TGTGCCAGCAGTTTTTATCTAAGCGGGAGGGTTTCCAATGAGCAGTTCTTC,CASSFYLSGRVSNEQFF
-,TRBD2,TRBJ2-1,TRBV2,TGTGCCAGCGACAGCGGGAGGGGCAATGAGCAGTTCTTC,CASDSGRGNEQFF
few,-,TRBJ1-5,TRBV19,TGTGCCAGTAGTTCGGGGTATCAGCCCCAGCATTTT,CASSSGYQPQHF
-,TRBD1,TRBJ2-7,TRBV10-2,TGCGCCAGCAGATCCGGGACAGGGGCCTCCTACGAGCAGTACTTC,CASRSGTGASYEQYF
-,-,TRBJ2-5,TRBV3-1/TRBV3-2,TGTGCCAGCAGCCAGCTCCACAGGGGGGGCAGGGAGACCCAGTACTTC,CASSQLHRGGRETQYF
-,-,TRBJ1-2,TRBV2,TGTGCCAGCAGTGCGGGAGCCTCTAACTATGGCTACACCTTC,CASSAGASNYGYTF
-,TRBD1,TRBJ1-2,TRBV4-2,TGTGCCAGCAGCCAGGCCTCCGACAGGGGTGATGGCTACACCTTC,CASSQASDRGDGYTF